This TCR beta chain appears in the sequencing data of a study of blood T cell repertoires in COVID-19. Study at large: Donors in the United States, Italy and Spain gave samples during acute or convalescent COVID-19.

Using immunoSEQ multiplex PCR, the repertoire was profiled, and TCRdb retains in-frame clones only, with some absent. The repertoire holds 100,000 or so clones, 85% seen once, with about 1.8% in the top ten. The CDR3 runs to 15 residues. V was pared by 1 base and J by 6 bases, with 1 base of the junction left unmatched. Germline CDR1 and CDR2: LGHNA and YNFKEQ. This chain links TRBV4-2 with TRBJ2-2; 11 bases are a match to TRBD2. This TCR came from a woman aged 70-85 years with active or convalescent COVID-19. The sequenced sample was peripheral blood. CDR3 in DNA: TGTGCCAGCAGCCAAGGTAGCGGGGGGGCCGGGGAGCTGTTTTTT. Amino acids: CASSQGSGGAGELFF.